This entry lists 16 T cell receptor beta chains sequenced from one sample in a study of control samples from healthy donors and cancer patients. Assay: immunoSEQ multiplex PCR; the TCRdb copy retains only in-frame clones and omits some. The listing records approximately 190,000 clones. The sample comprised blood. The receptors were gathered from a woman aged 25 to 39 in good health.

The chain combines TRBV28 with TRBJ1-1; maybe TRBD1 (5 bases). Germline CDR1 and CDR2: MDHEN and SYDVKM. V lost 2 bases and J 3 bases, leaving 10 bases between the germline ends. The CDR3 covers 14 residues. The CDR3 nucleotides read TGTGCCAGCAGTTTAACCTCCAGGGACACTGAAGCTTTCTTT. It translates to CASSLTSRDTEAFF.

The chain carries TRBV11-2 and TRBJ2-5, with TRBD1 matching over 11 bases. Losses at the gene ends were 5 bases for V and 4 bases for J; bases not matched to a gene: 6. Germline CDR1 SGHAT, CDR2 FQNNGV. CDR3 size: 15 residues. In DNA, the CDR3 is TGTGCCAGCAGCACACGGACAGGGGGCGGAGAGACCCAGTACTTC. Protein product: CASSTRTGGGETQYF.

V gene TRBV7-9 combines with J gene TRBJ2-7; D might be TRBD2 (7 bases). The ends were cut back, 7 bases at V and 12 bases at J, with 16 bases in the middle. Germline lookup yields CDR1 SEHNR and CDR2 FQNEAQ (reference sequence). This CDR3 region has 11 residues. The CDR3: CASTEGGMAYF. DNA of the CDR3: TGTGCCAGCACAGAGGGGGGGATGGCGTACTTC.

V and J are TRBV11-2 and TRBJ2-3, with D maybe TRBD1 (6 bases). CDR1 and CDR2 from the germline V gene are SGHAT and FQNNGV. Trimming removed 7 bases at V and 3 bases at J, with 17 bases between. The CDR3 totals 15 residues. This chain's CDR3 is CASTVGQGYTDTQYF. CDR3 nucleotides: TGTGCCAGCACCGTCGGGCAGGGGTATACAGATACGCAGTATTTT. Drawing the rest from reference TRBV11-2 and TRBJ2-3, the complete variable domain is EAGVAQSPRYKIIEKRQSVAFWCNPISGHATLYWYQQILGQGPKLLIQFQNNGVVDDSQLPKDRFSAERLKGVDSTLKIQPAKLEDSAVYLCASTVGQGYTDTQYFGPGTRLTVL.

The V call is TRBV6-1, the J call TRBJ1-6, with D unresolved. V shed 1 base and J shed 17 bases, with 15 bases lying between them. CDR1 MNHNS and CDR2 SASEGT come from the germline V gene. This CDR3 spans 13 amino acids. The CDR3 DNA reads as TGTGCCAGCAGTGAAGTGGGAAAGGAACGGGTCCACTTT. This encodes CASSEVGKERVHF.

The DNA of the CDR3 is TGTGCCAGCAGCCAGACTAGCGGGGGCCAAGAGACCCAGTACTTC. Translation: CASSQTSGGQETQYF. The chain is built from TRBV5-4 and TRBJ2-5, with 12 bases lining up with TRBD2. Trimming at V came to 4 bases and at J to 1 base, leaving 2 bases not matched to a gene. The CDR3 has 15 amino acids. From germline, CDR1 is SGHNT and CDR2 YYREEE (reference sequence).

The chain recombines TRBV5-6 with TRBJ2-7; 10 bases are shared with TRBD1. The CDR3 is 15 residues long. From germline, CDR1 is SGHDT and CDR2 YYEEEE. Trimming took 5 bases from V and 5 from J; bases not matched to a gene: 10. The CDR3 nucleotides read TGTGCCAGCAGACCCGGGACAGGGGCTGCGAACGAGCAGTACTTC. This translates into CASRPGTGAANEQYF.

This chain joins TRBV5-1 and TRBJ2-1, with D possibly being TRBD1 (5 bases). CDR1 and CDR2 from the germline V gene are SGHRS and YFSETQ. The CDR3 spans 15 residues. The V end was cut by 4 bases, the J end by 2 bases, with 13 bases between. The CDR3 bases are TGCGCCAGCAGCCTAACAGGAGTCCCCTACAATGAGCAGTTCTTC. Translation: CASSLTGVPYNEQFF.

The chain links TRBV4-1 to TRBJ1-1; 7 bases map to TRBD1. The CDR3 contains 15 residues. The germline V gene encodes CDR1 MGHRA and CDR2 YSYEKL. Unmatched junction bases numbered 6, after V lost 2 bases and J lost 3 bases. The CDR3 loop reads CASSQPDRAHTEAFF. As DNA, the CDR3 is TGCGCCAGCAGCCAACCAGACAGGGCCCACACTGAAGCTTTCTTT.

Comments on this clone: The sample has other DNA sequences that encode this CDR3 too. This sequence joins TRBV18 and TRBJ1-2; TRBD1 matches at 7 bases. Germline V lookup: CDR1 KGHSH, CDR2 LQKENI. CDR3 length equals 15 residues. V shed 1 base and J 5 bases; nucleotides not matched to a gene: 7. The CDR3 DNA reads as TGTGCCAGCTCACCACGACAGGGCTCCAATTATGGCTACACCTTC. Residues: CASSPRQGSNYGYTF.

This chain joins TRBV6-5 and TRBJ1-6; 7 bases are a match to TRBD1. Germline lookup yields CDR1 MNHEY and CDR2 SVGAGI. The CDR3 is made up of 14 amino acids. J gave up 5 bases and V 6 bases, and 4 bases lay outside the gene matches. CDR3 DNA: TGTGCCAGCAGCCAAGGACAGGATAATTCACCCCTCCACTTT. Translating gives CASSQGQDNSPLHF.

This chain uses TRBV5-1 with TRBJ2-7; 9 nucleotides line up with TRBD1. This CDR3 region has 15 residues. The J segment lost 6 bases and the V segment lost 1 base, leaving 8 bases of the junction unmatched. Looked up from germline, CDR1 is SGHRS and CDR2 is YFSETQ. CDR3 sequence: CASSLSRTGEVEQYF. CDR3 bases: TGCGCCAGCAGCTTGTCTCGGACAGGGGAGGTCGAGCAGTACTTC.

The CDR3: CATQQGPETQYF. The CDR3 DNA sequence: TGTGCCACCCAACAGGGGCCAGAGACCCAGTACTTC. The rearrangement joins TRBV28 to TRBJ2-5; TRBD1 aligns across 7 bases. The trim removed 10 bases at V and 4 bases at J, leaving 6 bases unmatched. CDR1 and CDR2 (germline): MDHEN, SYDVKM. There are 12 residues in the CDR3. Full variable domain (missing parts from reference TRBV28 and TRBJ2-5): DVKVTQSSRYLVKRTGEKVFLECVQDMDHENMFWYRQDPGLGLRLIYFSYDVKMKEKGDIPEGYSVSREKKERFSLILESASTNQTSMYLCATQQGPETQYFGPGTRLLVL.

The V call is TRBV10-3, the J call TRBJ1-2, with D possibly TRBD1 on 5 matching bases. Germline V gives CDR1 ENHRY, CDR2 SYGVKD. This CDR3 has 11 residues. Trimming took 8 bases from V and 9 from J, leaving 13 bases between them. The CDR3 loop reads CAIATGRSYTF. The DNA for the CDR3 is TGTGCCATCGCCACGGGACGTAGCTACACCTTC.

This chain joins TRBV6-5 and TRBJ1-6, with 12 nucleotides matching TRBD1. CDR3 length: 15 amino acids. With 7 bases clipped from V and 7 bases from J, the junction kept 5 bases outside the gene matches. Per the germline V gene, CDR1 is MNHEY and CDR2 is SVGAGI. The CDR3 is CASTPGQGANSPLHF. In DNA, the CDR3 is TGTGCCAGCACCCCGGGACAGGGGGCCAATTCACCCCTCCACTTT.

The rearrangement uses TRBV2 and TRBJ1-2; TRBD1 agrees at 8 bases. Germline V gene data show CDR1 as SNHLY and CDR2 as FYNNEI. The CDR3 contains 13 residues. V shed 6 bases, J shed 6 bases, and the junction held 6 bases outside the gene matches. The CDR3 bases are TGTGCCAGCAGAATGGACAGGGCGGATGGCTACACCTTC. This codes for CASRMDRADGYTF.